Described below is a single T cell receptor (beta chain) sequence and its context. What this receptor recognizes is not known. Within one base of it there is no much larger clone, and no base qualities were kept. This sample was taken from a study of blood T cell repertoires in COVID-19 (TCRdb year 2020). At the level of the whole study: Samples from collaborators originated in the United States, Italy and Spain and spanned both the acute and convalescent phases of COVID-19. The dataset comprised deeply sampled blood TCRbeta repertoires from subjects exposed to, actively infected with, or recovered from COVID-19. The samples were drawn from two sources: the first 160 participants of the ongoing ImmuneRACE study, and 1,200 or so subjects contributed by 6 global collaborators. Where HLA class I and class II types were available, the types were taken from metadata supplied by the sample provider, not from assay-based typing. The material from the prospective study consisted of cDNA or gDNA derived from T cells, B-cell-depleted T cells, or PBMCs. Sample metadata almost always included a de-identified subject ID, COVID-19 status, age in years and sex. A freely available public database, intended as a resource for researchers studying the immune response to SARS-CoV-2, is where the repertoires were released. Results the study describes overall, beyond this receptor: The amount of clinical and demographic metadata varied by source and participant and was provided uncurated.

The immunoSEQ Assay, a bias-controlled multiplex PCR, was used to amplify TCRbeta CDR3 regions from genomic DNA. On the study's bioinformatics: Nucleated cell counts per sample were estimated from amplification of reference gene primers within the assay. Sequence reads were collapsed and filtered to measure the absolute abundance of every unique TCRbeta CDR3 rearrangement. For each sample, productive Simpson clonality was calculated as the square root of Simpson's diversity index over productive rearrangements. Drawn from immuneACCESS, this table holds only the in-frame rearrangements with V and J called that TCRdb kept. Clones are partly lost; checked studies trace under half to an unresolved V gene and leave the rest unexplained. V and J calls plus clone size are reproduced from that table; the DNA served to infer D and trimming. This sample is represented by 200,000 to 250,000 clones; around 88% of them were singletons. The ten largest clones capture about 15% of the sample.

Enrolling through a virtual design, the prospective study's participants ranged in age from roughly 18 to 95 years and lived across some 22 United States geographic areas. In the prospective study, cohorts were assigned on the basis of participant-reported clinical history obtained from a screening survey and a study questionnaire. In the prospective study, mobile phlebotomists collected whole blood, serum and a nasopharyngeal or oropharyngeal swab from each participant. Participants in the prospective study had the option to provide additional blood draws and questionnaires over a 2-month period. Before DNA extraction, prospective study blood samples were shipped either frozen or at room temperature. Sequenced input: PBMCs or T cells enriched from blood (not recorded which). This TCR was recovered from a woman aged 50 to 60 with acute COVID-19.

The DNA sequence reads TGTGCCAGCAGCCAAGAGAGGGGACTAGCGTCGAGCTCTGGGGCCAACGTCCTGACTTTC. Its amino acids are CASSQERGLASSSGANVLTF. The rearranged segments are TRBV3-1 (or the pseudogene TRBV3-2) and TRBJ2-6; 10 bases in the middle match TRBD2. The CDR3 runs 20 residues from the cysteine to the phenylalanine. Of the read, only the CDR3 DNA is kept; its 60 bases are in frame from base 1. At the junction V is shortened by 0 bases and J by 0 bases; bases outside the gene matches: 8. Per the germline V gene (reference sequence), LGHDT is the CDR1 and YNNKEL is the CDR2.